The text below deals with one T cell receptor (beta chain). CD45RO-CCR7+CD27+CD95- defined naive CD8+ T cells. Through 5' RACE with UMI labels, the TRB cDNA libraries were prepared. One entry per CDR3 protein, without DNA, is what TCRdb gives after re-calling the 5' RACE reads. The data include fewer than 80,000 distinct CDR3 sequences; the top ten clones carry nearly 1.5%. These data belong to a study of CXCR3-negative and CXCR3-positive naive CD8 T cells. The CDR3 extends over 17 amino acids. The germline V gene has CDR1 MDHEN and CDR2 SYDVKM. What was sequenced was naive CXCR3- CD8+ T cells from blood. As to subset: CD45RO-CCR7+CD27+CD95- naive CD8+ T cells lacking CXCR3 (TNR3-). The TCR sequence derives from a human donor in good health. Some clones in this sample may be carry-over from other donors' samples. The genes are TRBV28 and TRBJ2-5; TCRdb names TRBD1, which stays unverified in the absence of DNA. CDR3 protein: CASKRQGFPVIQETQYF. The entire variable domain, with the rest obtained from reference TRBV28 and TRBJ2-5, is as follows: DVKVTQSSRYLVKRTGEKVFLECVQDMDHENMFWYRQDPGLGLRLIYFSYDVKMKEKGDIPEGYSVSREKKERFSLILESASTNQTSMYLCASKRQGFPVIQETQYFGPGTRLLVL.